This T cell receptor (beta chain) was sequenced in a study of cytomegalovirus exposure and HLA in healthy donors. In regard to this clone: One end of the junction is discordant with germline, which a read error may explain.

The primer mix had 60 Vbeta and 13 Jbeta primers. Assay: immunoSEQ multiplex PCR; the TCRdb copy retains only in-frame clones and omits some. The sample carries around 170,000 clones, approximately 80% recorded once. The CDR3 loop spans 13 amino acids. Germline V lookup: CDR1 GTSNPN, CDR2 SVGIG (reference sequence). The clonotype originates from a woman between 45 and 65 years old in good health and CMV-seropositive. This chain links TRBV30 with TRBJ2-6; D is perhaps TRBD1 (5 bases). The sequencing sample was made of PBMCs. CDR3 protein: CAWEVAGANVLTF. CDR3 DNA: TGTGCCTGGGAAGTGGCTGGGGCCAATGTCCTGACTTTC.